One and the same sample provided the 7 T cell receptor beta chains below, sequenced in a study of blood T cells in healthy people across ages. Using a J-beta primer mix together with a sample-barcoded 5' primer, a second PCR was run for roughly 6 to 12 cycles. TCRdb passed the 5' RACE reads through MiXCR, listing each CDR3 protein once. The table records over 950,000 distinct CDR3 sequences, around two fifths of them present only once. The sequencing input was blood. Receptors were obtained from a young man in good health.

The chain links TRBV12-3 or TRBV12-4 to TRBJ1-6, with D unresolved. V dropped 5 bases and J dropped 11 bases, with 16 bases sitting between them. This CDR3 comprises 14 residues. CDR3 DNA: TGTGCCAGCAGTCCCTCGAGTTTAGGTACACCCCTCCACTTT. This translates into CASSPSSLGTPLHF.

This clonotype was counted many times. The V call is TRBV12-3 or TRBV12-4, the J call TRBJ2-7; D gene uncertain. The CDR3 sequence is 12 residues long. Between the trimmed V and J ends, which lost 9 bases and 5 bases, there was a span of 14 bases. The DNA of the CDR3 is TGTGCCAGTGGATGGAGTCCCCACGAGCAGTACTTC. Protein: CASGWSPHEQYF.

The chain joins TRBV25-1 to TRBJ2-3; D perhaps matches TRBD2 (6 bases). Germline CDR1 is MGHDK and CDR2 is SYGVNS. CDR3 length: 15 amino acids. The V gene lost 0 bases and the J gene lost 5 bases, with 12 bases spanning the gap. CDR3: CASSEYRLGRDTQYF. In DNA form, the CDR3 reads TGTGCCAGCAGTGAATACCGACTAGGACGAGATACGCAGTATTTT.

The chain has TRBV9 and TRBJ1-2; D ambiguous. V lost 4 bases, J lost 5 bases, and 15 bases lay in between. This CDR3 has 14 amino acids. Germline V gene lookup returns CDR1 SGDLS and CDR2 YYNGEE. CDR3 sequence: CASSLGRRPYGYTF. The CDR3 DNA follows: TGTGCCAGCAGCCTCGGTCGGAGACCTTATGGCTACACCTTC.

This clonotype occurred a few times. The chain has TRBV20-1 and TRBJ2-2; 10 bases line up with TRBD2. In germline, CDR1 is DFQATT, CDR2 SNEGSKA (reference sequence). With V trimmed by 2 bases and J by 7 bases, 4 bases remained unmatched. CDR3 length: 14 residues. CDR3 DNA sequence: TGCAGTGCTAGACAAACTAGCGGGGTCGGGGAGCTGTTTTTT. Residues: CSARQTSGVGELFF.

There are a few counts of this clonotype. This chain joins TRBV20-1 and TRBJ2-1; D is perhaps TRBD2 (7 bases). Germline CDR1 is DFQATT and CDR2 is SNEGSKA (reference sequence). Trimming removed 5 bases from V and 4 bases from J, with 18 bases in between. The CDR3 runs 15 residues. The CDR3 DNA reads as TGCAGTGCTGAGGTAGGGGGGGCCTCTTACAATGAGCAGTTCTTC. Protein: CSAEVGGASYNEQFF.

This clonotype was detected once. The chain links TRBV23-1 to TRBJ2-2, with no clear D. TRBV23-1 falls under the ORF class, with uncertain function. CDR3 size: 15 residues. Trimming stripped 1 base from V and 3 bases from J, with 9 bases between. DNA for the CDR3: TGCGCCAGCAGTCAATGGGAAACAGACACCGGGGAGCTGTTTTTT. Protein sequence: CASSQWETDTGELFF.